The present T cell receptor beta chain was sequenced within a study of blood T cell repertoires in COVID-19 (dated by TCRdb to the early 2020s). Concerning the study at large: The collaborator samples originated in the United States, Italy and Spain and spanned the acute and convalescent phases of COVID-19. The material from the prospective study consisted of cDNA or gDNA derived from T cells, B-cell-depleted T cells, or PBMCs. Subjects who had been exposed to COVID-19, were actively infected with it, or had recovered from it provided the deeply sampled blood TCRbeta repertoires that made up the dataset. The repertoires were made available in a free public database intended to serve as a resource for research on the immune response to SARS-CoV-2. The samples were drawn from the first 160 participants of the ongoing ImmuneRACE study and from more than 1,000 subjects provided by 6 global collaborators. A de-identified subject ID, COVID-19 status, age in years and sex were almost always included in the sample metadata. Where available, HLA class I and class II types were obtained from metadata supplied by the sample provider rather than from assay-based typing.

With respect to this clone: This receptor's antigen is unknown. Qualities for individual bases were not recorded, and no much larger clone is one base off.

The CDR3, from cysteine to phenylalanine, totals 15 residues. Of all the DNA, just the CDR3 is kept, 45 bases in frame from base 1. As encoded in the germline V gene, CDR1 is SGHTA while CDR2 is FQGNSA. V is shortened by 1 base, J by 1 base, and the region joining them spans 10 bases. Each collaborating institution followed its own protocols to collect whole blood in K2EDTA tubes. For TCRbeta analysis, collaborator samples were shipped as frozen whole blood, as isolated PBMCs, or as DNA extracted from either sample type. Paper-wide results and their limitations: How much clinical and demographic metadata was included differed by source and by participant, and the metadata was provided uncurated.

The immunoSEQ Assay, a bias-controlled multiplex PCR, was used to amplify TCRbeta CDR3 regions from genomic DNA. Under the source paper's analysis protocol: Within the assay, amplification of reference gene primers was used to estimate how many nucleated cells each sample contained. Sequence reads were collapsed and filtered to measure the absolute abundance of every unique TCRbeta CDR3 rearrangement. For each sample, productive Simpson clonality was calculated as the square root of Simpson's diversity index over productive rearrangements. In its TCRdb copy, this immuneACCESS table keeps in-frame sequences only and misses some clones. Where compared with another copy, unresolved V genes explain less than half of these, and the others have no known cause. The V and J calls and clone size are taken from that table; D and trimming were inferred from the DNA. Within this sample are more than 85,000 clones, with about 85% of them counted one time only. The ten biggest clones cover over 35% of the sample.

The clonotype was recovered from an elderly man with acute or convalescent COVID-19. Material for sequencing was peripheral blood. This receptor chain uses TRBV7-2 and TRBJ1-1; the D gene identity is not certain. In nucleotides, the sequence is TGTGCCAGCAGCTTAGGAGCCCGTGGGAACACTGAAGCTTTCTTT. It codes for CASSLGARGNTEAFF.